This TCR beta chain is drawn from a study of blood T cells in healthy people across ages. Study-level results: There were more naive CD4+ cells and higher diversity in long-lived donors than in aged donors. The fall in TCR beta diversity per million T cells was roughly linear with age.

Note on this clonotype: What it binds is unknown.

Isolated per sample were at least 7 million PBMCs. Through a sample-barcoded 5' primer and a J-beta primer mix, a second PCR was run for roughly 7 to 12 cycles. MiXCR was run by TCRdb on the 5' RACE reads, yielding one entry per CDR3 protein. The sample gives about 1.1 million distinct CDR3 sequences, roughly two fifths of which show up once; about an eighth is in the top ten. This CDR3 comprises 13 residues. Looked up from germline, CDR1 is MRHNA and CDR2 is SNTAGT. The TCR comes from a man younger than 30 in good health. The sequenced sample consisted of blood. The chain joins TRBV6-4 to TRBJ2-1; D gene unclear. With the DNA end fitting TRBJ2-7 better, the J assignment may be wrong. The CDR3 DNA follows: TGTGCCAGCAGTGAGAGCTCCTACAATGAGCAGTACTTC. It codes for CASSESSYNEQYF.